This TCR beta chain appears in the sequencing data of a study of molecular identifiers for immune sequencing clone quantification. Study-level points and caveats: Jurkat TCR RNA spiked in from one cell could reportedly be detected among some 1 million naive cells. Clones above 20 RNA copies contained over 97% of effector molecules but under 1% of naive ones.

Library preparation followed earlier protocols using designated TCR primers. In TCRdb, the PCR reads were re-called with MiXCR into one record per CDR3 protein. Of around 470,000 distinct CDR3 sequences in the sample, roughly a fifth are singletons; the top ten hold about 0.8%. Germline CDR1 and CDR2: LGHNA and YSLEER. CDR3 length: 15 amino acids. The V gene end was trimmed by 2 bases and the J gene end by 9 bases; junction bases not matched to a gene: 11. This clonotype was detected only a few times. What it binds is not known. Sorting captured naive CD8 T cells as CD8+CD4-CCR7+CD45RA+. Input material: naive CD8+ T cells from blood, with Jurkat cell RNA spiked in. Subset reported: FACS-sorted CD8+CD4-CCR7+CD45RA+ naive T cells. This chain links TRBV4-3 with TRBJ2-7; 9 positions agree with TRBD1. The receptor's source is a human donor in good health. Some libraries in this study had Jurkat cell RNA spiked in. CDR3: CASSQTHGQGRGQYF. The CDR3 nucleotides are TGCGCCAGCAGCCAAACTCACGGACAGGGGAGAGGGCAGTACTTC.